This note documents a single T cell receptor (beta chain) sequence. Its antigen is still unknown. Repertoires were generated with immunoSEQ multiplex PCR, while TCRdb's copy carries only in-frame clones and drops some. Of over a million clones listed, under 80% were seen once; the top ten hold approximately 1.5%. These data are taken from a study of shared clonotypes between healthy human individuals. Study-level results: Non-shared clonotypes showed lower generation probabilities than clonotypes common to all four donors. It was expected that sequencing depth would affect clonotype sharing among donors.

In the CD4+ fraction, cells were divided into CD45RA+ naive and CD45RA-negative memory subsets. The CDR3 loop spans 16 amino acids. The V and J ends lost 6 bases and 6 bases respectively, with 20 bases between them. CDR1 is MDHEN and CDR2 is SYDVKM in the germline V gene. Sequencing was done on a sample of memory CD4+ T cells sorted from blood. As for subset: CD45RA-negative fraction. This chain joins TRBV28 and TRBJ2-2; D is undetermined. The clonotype originates from a man aged 18-30 years in good health. CDR3 in amino acids: CASSSTGANTPGELFF. In DNA form, the CDR3 reads TGTGCCAGCAGCTCCACCGGAGCAAACACCCCCGGGGAGCTGTTTTTT.